The T cell receptor beta chain under discussion was sequenced for a study of molecular identifiers for immune sequencing clone quantification. The CDR3 extends over 16 amino acids. The germline V gene has CDR1 MNHEY and CDR2 SMNVEV (reference sequence). V was pared by 3 bases and J by 8 bases, with 7 bases of the junction left unmatched. For this clonotype: Its antigen is currently unknown.

Study-level points and caveats: Whereas clones above 20 RNA copies held under 1% of naive-cell molecules, they held over 97% of effector molecules.

As previously described, bulk TCR libraries were made using listed TCR primers. TCRdb reanalysed the PCR reads using MiXCR and keeps one entry per CDR3 protein. The sample yields approximately 90,000 distinct CDR3 sequences, 20% to 25% seen once. Sample: naive CD8+ T cells from blood, with Jurkat cell RNA spiked in. Stated subset: FACS-sorted CD8+CD4-CCR7+CD45RA+ naive T cells. This chain uses TRBV27 with TRBJ2-1, with 13 bases fitting TRBD2. The clonotype comes from a human donor in good health. Some libraries in this study had Jurkat cell RNA spiked in. The CDR3 here is CASSFGTSGTNDEQFF. DNA of the CDR3: TGTGCCAGCAGTTTTGGGACTAGCGGGACAAACGATGAGCAGTTCTTC.